This is a list of T cell receptor beta chains from one sample in a study of molecular identifiers for immune sequencing clone quantification. MiXCR was run by TCRdb on the PCR reads, yielding one entry per CDR3 protein. Of about 640,000 distinct CDR3 sequences in the sample, less than 20% were seen once. The specimen was naive CD8+ T cells from blood, with Jurkat cell RNA spiked in. The receptors derive from a human donor in good health. Some libraries in this study had Jurkat cell RNA spiked in. CDR3s include the opening cysteine and the closing phenylalanine or tryptophan. The D gene is left open where the match is weak. Some rows mark clone size as missing; the rest say once, few, many or name a class of expanded clone.

J gene	D gene	V gene	clone size	CDR3 DNA	CDR3 protein
TRBJ1-1	TRBD1	TRBV6-1	few	TGTGCCAGCAGTGACAGGGGGTTTTACACTGAAGCTTTCTTT	CASSDRGFYTEAFF
TRBJ1-3	-	TRBV30	-	TGTGCCTGGGCGGTTATGACTGGAAACACCATATATTTT	CAWAVMTGNTIYF
TRBJ2-3	-	TRBV27	many	TGTGCCAGCAGTTTAATGACTGTCGATGGCACAGATACGCAGTATTTT	CASSLMTVDGTDTQYF
TRBJ1-2	TRBD1	TRBV4-1	few	TGCGCCAGCAGCCAAGAGGACAGGGTGCGCTACACCTTC	CASSQEDRVRYTF
TRBJ1-5	-	TRBV6-2/TRBV6-3	many	TGTGCCAGCAGTCGATCGGACAGCTATAGCAATCAGCCCCAGCATTTT	CASSRSDSYSNQPQHF
TRBJ1-1	-	TRBV6-2/TRBV6-3	many	TGTGCCAGCAGTCCACCCCGCGGACAGATCACTGAAGCTTTCTTT	CASSPPRGQITEAFF
TRBJ2-7	TRBD1	TRBV4-3	-	TGCGCCAGCAGCCAAGATTTCAGCGGGACAGGGGTCTACGAGCAGTACTTC	CASSQDFSGTGVYEQYF
TRBJ2-3	-	TRBV19	many	TGTGCCAGTAGTATCGGTAGCACAGATACGCAGTATTTT	CASSIGSTDTQYF
TRBJ2-1	-	TRBV28	few	TGTGCCAGCAGTTTGTGGGGCGGCTCCTACAATGAGCAGTTCTTC	CASSLWGGSYNEQFF
TRBJ1-2	-	TRBV5-5	-	TGTGCCAGCAGCTTGGATACGGGGACCTACTATGGCTACACCTTC	CASSLDTGTYYGYTF
TRBJ1-5	-	TRBV6-1	-	TGTGCCAGCAACGACAGATCTTATAGCAATCAGCCCCAGCATTTT	CASNDRSYSNQPQHF
TRBJ1-1	-	TRBV4-3	many	TGCGCCAGCAGCCAATTAAGCAGGACAGCTGAAGCTTTCTTT	CASSQLSRTAEAFF
TRBJ2-5	TRBD2	TRBV5-6	many	TGTGCCAGCAGCCTGAGGACTAGGGGCGGTAGAGAGACCCAGTACTTC	CASSLRTRGGRETQYF